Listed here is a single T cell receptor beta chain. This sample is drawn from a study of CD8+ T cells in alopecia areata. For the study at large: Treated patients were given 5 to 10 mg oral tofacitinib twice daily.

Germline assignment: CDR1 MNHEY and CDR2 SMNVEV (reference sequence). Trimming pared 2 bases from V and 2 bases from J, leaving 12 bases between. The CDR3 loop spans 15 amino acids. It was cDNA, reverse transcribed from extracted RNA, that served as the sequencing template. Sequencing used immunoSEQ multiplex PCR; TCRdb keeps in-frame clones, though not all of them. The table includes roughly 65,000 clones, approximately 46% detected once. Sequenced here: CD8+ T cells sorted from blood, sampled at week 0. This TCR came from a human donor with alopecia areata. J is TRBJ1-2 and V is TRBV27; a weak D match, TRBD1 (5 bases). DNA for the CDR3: TGTGCCAGCAGTTTAAGGGGCACTCAGAACTATGGCTACACCTTC. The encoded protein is CASSLRGTQNYGYTF.